These 23 T cell receptor beta chains originate from one sample sequenced in a study of control samples from healthy donors and cancer patients (dated by TCRdb to 2020 to 2021). The library was produced with the immunoSEQ multiplex PCR assay. TCRdb obtained this table from immuneACCESS and retained in-frame rearrangements with V and J assigned. These tables miss some clones; where compared with another copy, unresolved V genes account for less than half of the shortfall, and the remainder is unexplained. The table for this sample lists 65,000 to 100,000 clones; 91% of them were counted only once. The ten largest clones represent roughly a sixth of the sample. Sequencing was carried out using blood. The receptors originated from a man over 45 in good health.

The chain uses TRBV24-1 and TRBJ2-3; 9 bases fit TRBD2. Germline V gives CDR1 KGHDR, CDR2 SFDVKD. V shed 5 bases, J shed 2 bases, and the junction held 7 bases outside the gene matches. CDR3 length equals 16 residues. CDR3 residues: CATSGGAGGHTDTQYF. CDR3 sequence (DNA): TGTGCCACCAGTGGAGGAGCGGGGGGTCACACAGATACGCAGTATTTT.

The J gene is TRBJ2-1, the V gene TRBV4-2; 14 nucleotides agree with TRBD2. The germline CDR1 and CDR2 sequences are LGHNA and YNFKEQ. The CDR3 loop spans 16 amino acids. The junction had 4 bases not matched to a gene; V was cut back by 4 bases and J by 5 bases. CDR3 protein: CASSPRTSGGHNEQFF. CDR3 nucleotides: TGTGCCAGCAGCCCACGGACTAGCGGGGGGCACAATGAGCAGTTCTTC.

This chain uses TRBV5-6 with TRBJ1-2, with D tentatively TRBD1 (6 bases). Germline lookup yields CDR1 SGHDT and CDR2 YYEEEE. V gave up 3 bases and J gave up 4 bases, with 13 bases separating them. The CDR3 runs 14 residues. The CDR3 sequence is CASSSTGQSYGYTF. For the CDR3, the DNA is TGTGCCAGCAGCTCAACAGGGCAGAGCTATGGCTACACCTTC.

This rearrangement joins TRBV18 to TRBJ1-4; D is unresolved. Germline V gene data show CDR1 as KGHSH and CDR2 as LQKENI. V was cut by 1 base and J by 8 bases, with 14 bases left in between. The CDR3 runs 15 residues. CDR3 nucleotides: TGTGCCAGCTCACCACGGAAGGGCGTAAAAGAAAAACTGTTTTTT. Protein: CASSPRKGVKEKLFF.

Of note for this clone: Compared with germline, one end of the junction differs, possibly owing to a read error. The CDR3 loop is CATSRDGVLGYDYTF. CDR3 nucleotide sequence: TGTGCCACCAGCAGAGATGGGGTATTGGGGTATGACTACACCTTC. V usage is TRBV15 and J usage is TRBJ1-2; D is undetermined. The length of the CDR3 is 15 residues. Germline V gene data show CDR1 as LNHNV and CDR2 as YYDKDF (reference sequence).

The V gene is TRBV6-1, the J gene TRBJ1-2, with a weak D call TRBD1 (6 bases). This CDR3 region has 14 residues. Per germline, CDR1 MNHNS and CDR2 SASEGT. Trimming left V 2 bases short and J 5 bases short, with 12 bases between. DNA for the CDR3: TGTGCCAGCAGTGAACATCGGGGGGCGTATGGCTACACCTTC. Protein sequence: CASSEHRGAYGYTF.

The chain has TRBV14 and TRBJ1-1, with 8 bases that match TRBD1. The V and J ends lost 1 base and 3 bases, in that order; junction bases with no gene match: 10. Germline values: CDR1 SGHDN, CDR2 FVKESK. The CDR3 consists of 17 residues. The CDR3 sequence is CASSQVGNGQGDTEAFF. For the CDR3, the DNA is TGTGCCAGCAGCCAAGTCGGGAATGGACAGGGTGACACTGAAGCTTTCTTT.

The chain uses TRBV12-3 or TRBV12-4 and TRBJ2-5; D not resolved. The CDR3 extends over 13 amino acids. Deletions cut 4 bases from V and 0 bases from J, with 6 bases between. Here the CDR3 reads CASSSRYQETQYF. CDR3 nucleotides: TGTGCCAGCAGTTCGCGATACCAAGAGACCCAGTACTTC.

J is TRBJ1-4 and V is TRBV6-2 or TRBV6-3, with TRBD1 as a possible D gene (5 bases). Trimming removed 1 base at V and 12 bases at J, with 12 bases between. The CDR3 has 13 amino acids. Looked up from germline, CDR1 is MNHEY and CDR2 is SVGEGT. CDR3 sequence reads: CASSYYYPGELFF. Here the CDR3 DNA reads TGTGCCAGCAGTTACTATTATCCGGGGGAACTGTTTTTT.

The CDR3 nucleotides are TGTGCCAGCAGTTTTGCGGTTAATCAGCCCCAGCATTTT. Translation: CASSFAVNQPQHF. The V and J genes are TRBV12-3 or TRBV12-4 and TRBJ1-5; D remains ambiguous. This CDR3 has 13 residues. Trimming took off 3 bases at V and 4 bases at J, with 7 bases between the two ends.

The chain uses TRBV18 and TRBJ1-1; unclear D gene. Germline lookup yields CDR1 KGHSH and CDR2 LQKENI. V lost 4 bases and J lost 1, with 10 bases in between. This CDR3 is 14 amino acids long. CDR3 nucleotides: TGTGCCAGCTCACGGCAACAAAAGAACACTGAAGCTTTCTTT. Translation gives CASSRQQKNTEAFF.

The V gene is TRBV27, the J gene TRBJ2-1, with 8 bases fitting TRBD1. After removal of 4 bases from V and 2 bases from J, the junction contained 4 bases not matched to a gene. The CDR3 is 15 residues long. Germline loops: CDR1 MNHEY, CDR2 SMNVEV (reference sequence). The CDR3 DNA follows: TGTGCCAGCAGTTCGACAGGGGCCCCCTACAATGAGCAGTTCTTC. Its protein is CASSSTGAPYNEQFF.

The genes are TRBV29-1 and TRBJ2-5; 9 nucleotides align to TRBD1. The CDR3 extends over 12 amino acids. V trimming: 7 bases; J trimming: 5 bases; junction bases outside the gene matches: 5. CDR1 is SQVTM, CDR2 ANQGSEA, per germline. CDR3 sequence (DNA): TGCAGCGGCACAGGGGGCGCGGAGACCCAGTACTTC. Translation gives CSGTGGAETQYF.

V gene TRBV4-1 combines with J gene TRBJ2-1; tentative D call: TRBD2 (7 bases). From germline, CDR1 is MGHRA and CDR2 YSYEKL. Trimming left V 2 bases short and J 0 bases short, with 17 bases between. The CDR3 covers 18 residues. Here the CDR3 reads CASSQTHLRGGSYNEQFF. In DNA, the CDR3 is TGCGCCAGCAGCCAAACCCACTTGAGGGGGGGCTCCTACAATGAGCAGTTCTTC.

The V gene is TRBV12-3 or TRBV12-4, the J gene TRBJ2-3, with D perhaps matching TRBD1 (5 bases). The V end lost 5 bases, the J end lost 5 bases, and 8 bases lay between the germline ends. CDR3 length: 12 residues. The CDR3 protein is CASSPQGDTQYF. The CDR3 DNA sequence: TGTGCCAGCAGTCCCCAGGGAGATACGCAGTATTTT.

This chain links TRBV12-5 with TRBJ2-7, with no clear D. The germline V gene has CDR1 LGHNT and CDR2 FRNRAP. The CDR3 is 14 amino acids. The V gene lost 1 base and the J gene lost 2 bases, with 9 bases spanning the gap. As DNA, the CDR3 is TGTGCTAGTGGTTTGGCCTCAGAAACCTACGAGCAGTACTTC. This translates into CASGLASETYEQYF.

The chain links TRBV24-1 to TRBJ2-3, with 7 bases aligning to TRBD1. The CDR3 extends over 13 amino acids. Germline lookup yields CDR1 KGHDR and CDR2 SFDVKD. J was trimmed by 2 bases and V by 8 bases; bases with no gene match: 3. The CDR3, as DNA: TGTGCCACCATGGACAGGCCCACAGATACGCAGTATTTT. It yields the protein CATMDRPTDTQYF.

The chain couples TRBV7-9 to TRBJ2-1; D call uncertain. Trimming took off 5 bases at V and 15 bases at J, with 17 bases between the two ends. Per germline, CDR1 SEHNR and CDR2 FQNEAQ (reference sequence). This CDR3 contains 12 residues. CDR3 sequence reads: CASSASQVLGFF. As DNA, the CDR3 is TGTGCCAGCAGCGCATCCCAAGTTTTAGGGTTCTTC. Based on the CDR3 plus reference TRBV7-9 and TRBJ2-1, the full variable domain is DTGVSQNPRHKITKRGQNVTFRCDPISEHNRLYWYRQTLGQGPEFLTYFQNEAQLEKSRLLSDRFSAERPKGSFSTLEIQRTEQGDSAMYLCASSASQVLGFFGPGTRLTVL.

Concerning this clone itself: Other DNA sequences in this sample translate to the same CDR3. The V call is TRBV18, the J call TRBJ1-1; 7 nucleotides align to TRBD1. Germline CDR1 and CDR2: KGHSH and LQKENI. J was trimmed by 5 bases and V by 4 bases; bases with no gene match: 4. This CDR3 spans 13 amino acids. CDR3 residues: CASSRQGNTEAFF. The CDR3 coding sequence is TGTGCCAGCTCACGACAGGGAAATACTGAAGCTTTCTTT.

This rearrangement joins TRBV5-1 to TRBJ1-4, with 9 bases that match TRBD1. There are 15 residues in the CDR3. V lost 4 bases and J lost 5; bases outside the gene matches: 6. CDR1 and CDR2 from the germline V gene are SGHRS and YFSETQ. The CDR3 loop is CASSSSGQGNEKLFF. In DNA, the CDR3 is TGCGCCAGCAGCAGTTCCGGACAGGGGAATGAAAAACTGTTTTTT. The variable domain in full, completed from reference TRBV5-1 and TRBJ1-4, reads KAGVTQTPRYLIKTRGQQVTLSCSPISGHRSVSWYQQTPGQGLQFLFEYFSETQRNKGNFPGRFSGRQFSNSRSEMNVSTLELGDSALYLCASSSSGQGNEKLFFGSGTQLSVL.

A word on this clone: In the same sample, other DNA sequences code for this CDR3. The chain recombines TRBV7-8 with TRBJ1-1, with D tentatively TRBD1 (6 bases). V was cut by 5 bases and J by 5 bases, with 12 bases left in between. Germline values: CDR1 SGHVS, CDR2 FQNEAQ. CDR3 size: 13 residues. CDR3 sequence (DNA): TGTGCCAGCAGCCCCACAGGGTTGACTGAAGCTTTCTTT. Translated: CASSPTGLTEAFF.

The chain is built from TRBV11-2 and TRBJ1-2, with 7 bases identical to TRBD1. This CDR3 comprises 16 residues. Germline CDR1 reads SGHAT; CDR2 reads FQNNGV. The V segment lost 2 bases and the J segment 1 base; nucleotides outside the gene matches: 7. CDR3 DNA: TGTGCCAGCAGCTTATTCCCAGGGGGAATTAACTATGGCTACACCTTC. It is translated as CASSLFPGGINYGYTF.

Notes on this clone: Different DNA sequences within this sample yield the same CDR3. The V gene is TRBV3-1 (or the pseudogene TRBV3-2), the J gene TRBJ2-5; 12 nucleotides agree with TRBD2. The CDR3 has 16 amino acids. Germline-derived CDR1 and CDR2 are LGHDT and YNNKEL (reference sequence). V dropped 4 bases and J dropped 4; count of bases not matched to a gene: 7. The CDR3 DNA follows: TGTGCCAGCAGCCTGACTAGCGGGGGATGGAGAGAGACCCAGTACTTC. Its protein is CASSLTSGGWRETQYF.